The rows below give T cell receptor beta chains drawn from one sample of a study of human thymus T cells. Assay: immunoSEQ multiplex PCR; the TCRdb copy retains only in-frame clones and omits some. The table records some 130,000 clones, over 85% of them present only once. Sequencing was carried out using thymus tissue. The receptors originated from a boy under three years old with a congenital heart defect but otherwise immunologically healthy. Each CDR3 is given with its conserved first and last residue. The order of the fields is J gene, D gene, clone size, V gene, CDR3 DNA, CDR3 protein. A D gene is named only where the DNA matches it firmly. Not all rows give a size; the values are once, few, many and, for expanded clones, a class.

>TRBJ2-7|-|-|TRBV7-9
TGTGCCAGCAGCCTAGACCGGACACGGGTAGACGAGCAGTACTTC
CASSLDRTRVDEQYF
>TRBJ2-3|-|-|TRBV6-5
TGTGCCAGCAGTTACGGACACCCAGATACGCAGTATTTT
CASSYGHPDTQYF
>TRBJ2-1|-|-|TRBV7-8
TGTGCCAGCAGCATCGACAGGCTCCTTAGCTCCTACAATGAGCAGTTCTTC
CASSIDRLLSSYNEQFF
>TRBJ1-4|-|-|TRBV5-5
TGTGCCAGCAGCTCTTACCGAGATCCGAAACGGGGTGAAAAACTGTTTTTT
CASSSYRDPKRGEKLFF
>TRBJ2-5|TRBD2|-|TRBV4-1
TGCGCCAGCAGCCTTAGCGGGGGGGCCGTTTTGCAAGAGACCCAGTACTTC
CASSLSGGAVLQETQYF
>TRBJ2-1|-|once|TRBV5-6
TGTGCCAGCCTTAGAGACCCCCCAGGGGACAATGAGCAGTTCTTC
CASLRDPPGDNEQFF
>TRBJ2-3|-|-|TRBV27
TGTGCCAGCAGTTTACCGGGTCAGGGGCAGATGAATACGCAGTATTTT
CASSLPGQGQMNTQYF
>TRBJ2-5|-|-|TRBV29-1
TGCAGCGTTGTATGGCTGAGTTACGGGGAGACCCAGTACTTC
CSVVWLSYGETQYF
>TRBJ1-2|-|-|TRBV6-8
TGTGCCCCAAATGGGCCGTATGGCTACACCTTC
CAPNGPYGYTF
>TRBJ1-6|-|-|TRBV30
TGTGCCTGGAGTGGGGGAATTTTTTCACCCCTCCACTTT
CAWSGGIFSPLHF
>TRBJ1-1|-|-|TRBV29-1
TGCAGCGTCCGGGTCCCTCAGAACGGTGAAGCTTTCTTT
CSVRVPQNGEAFF
>TRBJ1-1|TRBD1|-|TRBV29-1
TGCAGCGTAATTCCCCGGGACAGGGACACTGAAGCTTTCTTT
CSVIPRDRDTEAFF
>TRBJ2-4|-|-|TRBV18
TGTGCCAGCTCACCGGGCGGGGATCGTGGCATTCAGTACTTC
CASSPGGDRGIQYF
>TRBJ1-1|-|-|TRBV4-1
TGCGCCAGCAGCCAAGATAAGGGGCCTGATGGGGTGGGAGACACTGAAGCTTTCTTT
CASSQDKGPDGVGDTEAFF
>TRBJ2-3|-|-|TRBV4-3
TGCGCCAGCAGCCAAGTGGAAGCTCACCCAGATACGCAGTATTTT
CASSQVEAHPDTQYF
>TRBJ2-7|-|-|TRBV21-1
TGTGCCAGCAGCAGCCGCCAGGCGGGTGAGCAGTACTTC
CASSSRQAGEQYF
>TRBJ2-3|TRBD2|-|TRBV5-1
TGCGCCAGCAGCTGCCGCGGGGGGGCTAGCACAGATACGCAGTATTTT
CASSCRGGASTDTQYF
>TRBJ2-3|TRBD2|-|TRBV9
TGTGCCAGCAGCGCACGGACTAGCGGGACAGATACGCAGTATTTT
CASSARTSGTDTQYF
>TRBJ1-2|TRBD1|once|TRBV2
TGTGCCAGCAGTGAGCCTGGACAGGGGGAAGGCTACACCTTC
CASSEPGQGEGYTF
>TRBJ1-3|TRBD1|-|TRBV9
TGTGCCAGCAGCGCGGCTGGACAGGGAAGAAACACCATATATTTT
CASSAAGQGRNTIYF
>TRBJ2-5|-|few|TRBV5-1
TGCGCCAGCTCCCTTTCCGAAGCTTACCAAGAGACCCAGTACTTC
CASSLSEAYQETQYF
>TRBJ1-2|-|-|TRBV29-1
TGCAGCGTTGGAATAAACCGTTCCTATGGCTACACCTTC
CSVGINRSYGYTF
>TRBJ2-1|-|-|TRBV7-2
TGTGCCAGCAGCTTAGTGAGGGGGGAGCAGTTCTTC
CASSLVRGEQFF
>TRBJ1-1|TRBD1|-|TRBV5-1
TGCGCCAGCAGAGCAGGGGGCGACGCTTTCTTT
CASRAGGDAFF
>TRBJ2-1|-|-|TRBV6-1
TGTGCCAGCAGTGTGGGACATAACTCCTACAATGAGCAGTTCTTC
CASSVGHNSYNEQFF
>TRBJ1-1|TRBD1|-|TRBV9
TGTGCCAGCAGCGGGACAGGGTCCCCTACTGAAGCTTTCTTT
CASSGTGSPTEAFF
>TRBJ2-1|TRBD2|-|TRBV7-3
TGTGCCAGCAGCTTAACAACTAGCGGGGAAGAGCAGTTCTTC
CASSLTTSGEEQFF
>TRBJ1-6|TRBD1|-|TRBV7-2
TGTGCCAGCAGCTTAAGGACAGGGAGCTCCTATAATTCACCCCTCCACTTT
CASSLRTGSSYNSPLHF
>TRBJ1-2|-|-|TRBV28
TGTGCCAGCAGTTTACGAGGGGACTATGGCTACACCTTC
CASSLRGDYGYTF
>TRBJ2-5|TRBD2|-|TRBV9
TGTGCCAGCAGCGTCGTAGCGGGGGGCTATGGGGAGACCCAGTACTTC
CASSVVAGGYGETQYF
>TRBJ1-2|-|few|TRBV15
TGTGCCACTTCGGGCCGACCGCGGGGAGGCTACACCTTC
CATSGRPRGGYTF
>TRBJ1-2|TRBD1|-|TRBV7-2
TGTGCCAGCAGTCCTCAGGGGGCGCGAGGCTACACCTTC
CASSPQGARGYTF
>TRBJ2-5|-|-|TRBV7-9
TGTGCCAGCAGCACCCGACCACAAGAGACCCAGTACTTC
CASSTRPQETQYF
>TRBJ1-3|TRBD1|-|TRBV7-8
TGTGCCAGCAGCATTCTGGACAGGGGAATTGGAAACACCATATATTTT
CASSILDRGIGNTIYF
>TRBJ2-7|TRBD1|-|TRBV5-8
TGTGCCAGCAGCATAGCGACAGGGGGCTACGAGCAGTACTTC
CASSIATGGYEQYF
>TRBJ2-3|-|-|TRBV25-1
TGTGCCAGCAGTGAAAAGACAATAAGCACAGATACGCAGTATTTT
CASSEKTISTDTQYF
>TRBJ2-1|TRBD1|-|TRBV5-6
TGTGCCAGCAGCCGCTACCACGACAGGGCAAGGAATGAGCAGTTCTTC
CASSRYHDRARNEQFF
>TRBJ2-3|-|-|TRBV4-1
TGCGCCAGCAGCCTTTCGGACACCGACCGGGGCACAGATACGCAGTATTTT
CASSLSDTDRGTDTQYF
>TRBJ2-3|TRBD1|-|TRBV5-1
TGCGCCAGCAGCCGTAGGGACAGAGGTAGCACAGATACGCAGTATTTT
CASSRRDRGSTDTQYF
>TRBJ2-5|TRBD1|-|TRBV18
TGTGCCAACTCACTACGGACAGGGCCGACGGAGACCCAGTACTTC
CANSLRTGPTETQYF
>TRBJ1-2|-|once|TRBV10-2
TGCGCCAGCAGTGAGTCAAGGGGCTGGCTTGGCTACACCTTC
CASSESRGWLGYTF
>TRBJ1-4|-|-|TRBV5-5
TGTGCCAGCAGCTTGAACGGGCCAACTAATGAAAAACTGTTTTTT
CASSLNGPTNEKLFF
>TRBJ2-5|-|-|TRBV7-2
TGTGCCAGCAGCCGTAGACAGCAGGAGACCCAGTACTTC
CASSRRQQETQYF
>TRBJ1-1|TRBD1|-|TRBV18
TGTGCCAGCTCACCACCGGGGACAGGGGTAAATGAAGCTTTCTTT
CASSPPGTGVNEAFF
>TRBJ2-3|TRBD2|-|TRBV23-1
TGCGCCAGCAGTCAAGAGACTAGCGTGGCAGATACGCAGTATTTT
CASSQETSVADTQYF